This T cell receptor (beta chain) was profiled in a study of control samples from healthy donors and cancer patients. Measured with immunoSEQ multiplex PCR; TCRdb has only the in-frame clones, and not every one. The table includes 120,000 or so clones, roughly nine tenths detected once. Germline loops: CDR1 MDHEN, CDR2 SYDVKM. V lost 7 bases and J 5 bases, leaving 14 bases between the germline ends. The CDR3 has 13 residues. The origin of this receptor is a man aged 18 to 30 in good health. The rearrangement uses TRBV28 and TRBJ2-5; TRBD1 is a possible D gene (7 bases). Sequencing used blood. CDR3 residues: CASNAGGRETQYF. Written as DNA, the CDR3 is TGTGCCAGCAATGCAGGGGGGAGGGAGACCCAGTACTTC.